Detailed here is one T cell receptor beta chain. What this receptor recognizes is not known. Per-nucleotide qualities are absent, and no much larger clonotype sits a single base away. The data were taken from a study of blood T cells in healthy people across ages (dated by TCRdb to between 2015 and 2017). Regarding the research as a whole: Template switching captured roughly one uniquely barcoded TCR beta cDNA molecule per two T cells in model experiments. Age-related changes in TCR beta repertoire diversity were measured in the study by deep sequencing normalized with unique cDNA molecular identifiers. Donors were grouped into four age groups: young (average roughly 15 years), middle-aged (39), aged (around 56) and long-lived (approximately 78). Donors of different ages were randomly distributed across sequencing lanes to avoid experimental bias. Using the same blood draw, the study looked at two additional independent replicas of 1 million unique cDNA reads for two donors, one aged 18 to 29 and the other aged 80 or older.

The library relied on 5' RACE. Reads for this sample came from an Illumina HiSeq 2500. The second PCR ran for about 6 to 11 cycles and used a J-beta primer mix along with a sample-barcoded 5' primer. A unique molecular identifier was introduced onto each TCR beta cDNA molecule by a template-switch 5' adaptor carrying 12 random nucleotides. Each sample yielded at least 2.5 million CDR3-containing paired-end reads. The Mint cDNA synthesis kit, primed by a TRBC-specific oligonucleotide, was used to synthesize first-strand cDNA from all RNA. Following uracil-DNA glycosylase treatment, all cDNA underwent a first 18-cycle PCR with the universal primers M1SS and BC2_uni_R. In the authors' own workflow: For normalization, 1 million high-quality reads, each with a distinct molecular identifier, were randomly selected from each sample. Instead of being binned into consensus sequences, reads that shared molecular identifiers were thrown out. MiTCR, run with a Q25 quality threshold and the strictest error-elimination algorithm, handled CDR3 identification, clonotype clustering and error correction. A nonparametric unseen species model with Euler transformation was used to estimate lower-bound total TCR beta diversity. TCRdb's own reprocessing of the public reads used fastp at Q25 and MiXCR and kept productive beta chains. Rows with a matching CDR3 protein are joined into one entry that keeps the most common DNA and genes. The V and J calls and clone size come from TCRdb's table, not from the authors' own analysis. This sample has approximately 730,000 distinct CDR3 sequences in its table, and roughly 53% of those were observed once. The top ten hold under 50% of the sample.

The paper's findings and limits, for the study overall: The CMV infection status of donors was not known, potentially confounding age-related changes in expanded clonotypes. Since profiling was done on bulk unsorted PBMCs, naive and antigen-experienced compartments could not be conclusively compared. As age increased, observed TCR beta diversity per million T cells dropped in a roughly linear way, and a significant reduction was already evident by age about 36. Total diversity estimates from one million sequenced T cells were considered lower bounds and underestimates. A strong correlation was found between observed TCR beta diversity and the percentage of naive T cells measured by flow cytometry. Compared with the aged group, more naive CD4+ T cells, fewer expanded clones and increased TCR diversity were shown by the long-lived group, suggesting age selection.

Systemically healthy Caucasian individuals from Russia, around 38 in total and aged roughly 6 to 90 years, were included as donors. Ten milliliters of peripheral blood were drawn from each donor into EDTA-treated Vacutainer tubes. Ficoll-Paque density-gradient centrifugation was used to isolate PBMCs, with at least 7 million per sample. Trizol reagent was used to extract total RNA from the PBMCs, yielding at least 5 micrograms per sample. The percentages of naive CD45RAhigh/CD27high T cells were determined by flow cytometry on a PBMC aliquot from every donor. Sequenced material: blood. The TCR was taken from a man older than 75 in good health.

The DNA is as follows: TGTGCCAGCAGTTACTCCAGACCGGGGGAACTGTTTTTT. This gives the protein CASSYSRPGELFF. This chain is built from TRBV6-6 and TRBJ1-4, with a tentative D gene TRBD1 over 5 matching bases. From its cysteine to its phenylalanine, the CDR3 spans 13 amino acids. The sequence is cut down to CDR3 DNA, 39 bases in frame from base 1. Sequences MNHNY (CDR1) and SVGAGI (CDR2) are obtained from the germline V gene (reference sequence). Deletion took 0 bases off V and 12 bases off J, with a span of 11 bases between the germline ends.